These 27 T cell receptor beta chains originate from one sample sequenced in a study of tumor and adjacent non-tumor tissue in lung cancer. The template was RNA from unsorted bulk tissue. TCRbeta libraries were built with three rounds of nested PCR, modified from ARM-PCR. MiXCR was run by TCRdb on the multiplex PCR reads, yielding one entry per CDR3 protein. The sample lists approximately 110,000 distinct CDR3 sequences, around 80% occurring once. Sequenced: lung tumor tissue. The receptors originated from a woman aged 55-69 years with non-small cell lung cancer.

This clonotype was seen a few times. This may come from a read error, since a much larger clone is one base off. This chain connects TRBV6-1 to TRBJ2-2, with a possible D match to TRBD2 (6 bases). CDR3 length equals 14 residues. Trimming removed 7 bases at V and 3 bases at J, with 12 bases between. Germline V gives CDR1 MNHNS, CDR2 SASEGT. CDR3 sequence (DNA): TGTGCCAGCAATCGGGACTTGCACACCGGGGAGCTGTTTTTT. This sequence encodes CASNRDLHTGELFF.

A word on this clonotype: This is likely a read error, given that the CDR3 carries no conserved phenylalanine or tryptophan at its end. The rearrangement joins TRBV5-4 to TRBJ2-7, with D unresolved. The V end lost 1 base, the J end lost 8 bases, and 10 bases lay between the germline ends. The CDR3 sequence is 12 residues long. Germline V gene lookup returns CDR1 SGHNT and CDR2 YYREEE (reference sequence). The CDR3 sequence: CASSLPLGKQYL. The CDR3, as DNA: TGTGCCAGCAGCTTGCCCCTGGGCAAGCAGTACTTA.

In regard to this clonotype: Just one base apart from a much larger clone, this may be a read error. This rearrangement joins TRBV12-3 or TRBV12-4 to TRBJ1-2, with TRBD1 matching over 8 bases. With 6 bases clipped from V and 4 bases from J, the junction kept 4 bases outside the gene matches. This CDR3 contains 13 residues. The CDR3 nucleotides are TGTGCCAGCAGCGCCGACAGGGGCTATGGCTACACCTTC. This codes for CASSADRGYGYTF.

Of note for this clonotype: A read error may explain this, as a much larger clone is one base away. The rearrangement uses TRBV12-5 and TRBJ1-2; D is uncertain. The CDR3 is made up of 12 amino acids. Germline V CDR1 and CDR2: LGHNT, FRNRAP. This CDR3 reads CANGEQSYGYTF. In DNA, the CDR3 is TGTGCTAATGGTGAGCAGTCATATGGCTACACCTTC.

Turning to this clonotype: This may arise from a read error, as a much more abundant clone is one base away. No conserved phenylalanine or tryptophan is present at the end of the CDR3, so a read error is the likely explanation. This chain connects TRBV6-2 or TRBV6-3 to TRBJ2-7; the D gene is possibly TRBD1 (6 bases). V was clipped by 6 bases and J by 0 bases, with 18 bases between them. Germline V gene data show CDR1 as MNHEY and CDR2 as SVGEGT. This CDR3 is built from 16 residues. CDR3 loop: CASSSRLRQASYEQYL. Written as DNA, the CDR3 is TGTGCCAGCAGCTCCCGTCTTAGACAGGCCTCCTACGAGCAGTACCTC.

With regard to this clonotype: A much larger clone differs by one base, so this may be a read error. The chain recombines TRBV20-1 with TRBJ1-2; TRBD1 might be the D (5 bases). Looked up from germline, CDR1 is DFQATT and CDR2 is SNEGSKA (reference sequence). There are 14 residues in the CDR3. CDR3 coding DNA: TGCAGTGCTAGAGATCGGGGGTCAGGGAATGGCTACATCTTC. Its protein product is CSARDRGSGNGYIF.

The DNA of the CDR3 is TGCGCCAGCAGCCAATCGCCTCAGGGGAACAATGGCTACACCTTC. Translation: CASSQSPQGNNGYTF. The chain combines TRBV4-1 with TRBJ1-2; D is perhaps TRBD1 (6 bases). This CDR3 is built from 15 residues. Germline V gives CDR1 MGHRA, CDR2 YSYEKL. Trimming left V 2 bases short and J 6 bases short, with 16 bases between.

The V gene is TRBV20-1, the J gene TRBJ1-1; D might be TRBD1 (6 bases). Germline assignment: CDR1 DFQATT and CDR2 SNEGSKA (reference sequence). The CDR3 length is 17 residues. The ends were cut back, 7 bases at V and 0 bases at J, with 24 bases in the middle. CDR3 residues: CSVNHKGEYSLNTEAFF. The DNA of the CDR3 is TGCAGTGTTAATCACAAGGGGGAGTATTCCCTGAACACTGAAGCTTTCTTT.

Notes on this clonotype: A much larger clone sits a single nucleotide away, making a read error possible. For the CDR3, the DNA is TGTGCCAGCAGCCCACAAGAGAAGGAAGGTGAGCAGTTCTTC. It yields the protein CASSPQEKEGEQFF. This sequence joins TRBV11-2 and TRBJ2-1, with unresolved D. Germline lookup yields CDR1 SGHAT and CDR2 FQNNGV. This CDR3 has 14 residues. The germline V and J ends were trimmed by 5 bases and 9 bases, with 17 bases remaining between them.

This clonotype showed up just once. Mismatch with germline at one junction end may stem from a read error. The CDR3 sequence is CSVDRQSTGDLFF. The CDR3 DNA sequence: TGCAGCGTTGACAGGCAGAGCACCGGGGACCTGTTTTTT. The V gene is TRBV29-1, the J gene TRBJ2-2; D could derive from TRBD1 or TRBD2 (5 bases each). The CDR3 totals 13 residues. Germline V CDR1 and CDR2: SQVTM, ANQGSEA.

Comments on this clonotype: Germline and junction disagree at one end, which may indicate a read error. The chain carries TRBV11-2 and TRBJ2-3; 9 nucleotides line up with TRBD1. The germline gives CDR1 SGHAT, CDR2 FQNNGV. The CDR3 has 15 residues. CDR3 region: CASNLRQGDTDMQYF. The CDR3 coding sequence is TGTGCCAGCAACCTACGACAGGGGGATACAGATATGCAGTATTTT.

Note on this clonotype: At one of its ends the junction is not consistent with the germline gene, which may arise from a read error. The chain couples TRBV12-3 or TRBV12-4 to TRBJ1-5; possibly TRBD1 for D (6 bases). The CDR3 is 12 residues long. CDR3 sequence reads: CASNDGTPSQHF. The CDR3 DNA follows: TGCGCCAGCAATGACGGGACACCCAGTCAGCATTTT.

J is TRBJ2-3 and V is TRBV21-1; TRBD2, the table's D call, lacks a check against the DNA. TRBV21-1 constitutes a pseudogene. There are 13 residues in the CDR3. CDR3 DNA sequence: TGTGCCGTGAGGCGGGAGACCGGAGATAAGCAGTATTTT. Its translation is CAVRRETGDKQYF.

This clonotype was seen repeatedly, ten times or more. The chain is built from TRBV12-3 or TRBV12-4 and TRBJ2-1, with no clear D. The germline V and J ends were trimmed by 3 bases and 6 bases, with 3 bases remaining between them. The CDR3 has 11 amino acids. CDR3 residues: CASSFSNEQFF. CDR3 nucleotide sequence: TGTGCCAGCAGTTTTTCCAATGAGCAGTTCTTC.

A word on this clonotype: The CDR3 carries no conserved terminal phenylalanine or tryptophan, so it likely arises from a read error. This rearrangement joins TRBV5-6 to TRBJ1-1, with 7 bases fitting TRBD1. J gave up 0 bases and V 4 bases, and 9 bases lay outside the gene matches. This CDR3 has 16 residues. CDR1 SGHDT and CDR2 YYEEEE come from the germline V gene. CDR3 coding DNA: TGTGCCAGCAGCGGGAGGACAGGATTCATGAACACTGAAGCTTTCTAT. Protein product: CASSGRTGFMNTEAFY.

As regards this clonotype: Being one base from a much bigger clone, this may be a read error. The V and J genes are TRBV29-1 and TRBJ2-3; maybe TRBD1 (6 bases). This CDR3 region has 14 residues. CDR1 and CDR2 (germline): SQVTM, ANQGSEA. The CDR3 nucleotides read TGCACCATACAGGGTAGCTGGAACACAGATACGCAGTATTTT. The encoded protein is CTIQGSWNTDTQYF.

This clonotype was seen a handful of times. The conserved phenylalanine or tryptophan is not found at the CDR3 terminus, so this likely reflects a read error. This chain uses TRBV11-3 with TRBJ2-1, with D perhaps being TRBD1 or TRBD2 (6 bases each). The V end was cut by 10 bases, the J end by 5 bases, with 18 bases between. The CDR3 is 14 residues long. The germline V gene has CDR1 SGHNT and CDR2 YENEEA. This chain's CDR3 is CATSLGGLNNEQFL. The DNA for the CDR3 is TGTGCCACCTCCCTAGGGGGGCTTAACAATGAGCAGTTCTTA.

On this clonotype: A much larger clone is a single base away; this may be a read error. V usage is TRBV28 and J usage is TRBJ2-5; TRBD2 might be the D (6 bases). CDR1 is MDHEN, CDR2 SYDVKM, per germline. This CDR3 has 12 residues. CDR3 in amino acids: CASTSPGGTHYF. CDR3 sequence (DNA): TGTGCCAGCACAAGCCCTGGGGGGACCCACTACTTC.

The CDR3 protein is CASRQNVNTGELFF. CDR3 DNA: TGTGCCAGCAGACAGAATGTGAACACCGGGGAGCTGTTTTTT. The chain uses TRBV2 and TRBJ2-2, with D unresolved. This CDR3 spans 14 amino acids. Trimming stripped 6 bases from V and 1 base from J, with 9 bases between. In germline, CDR1 is SNHLY, CDR2 FYNNEI.

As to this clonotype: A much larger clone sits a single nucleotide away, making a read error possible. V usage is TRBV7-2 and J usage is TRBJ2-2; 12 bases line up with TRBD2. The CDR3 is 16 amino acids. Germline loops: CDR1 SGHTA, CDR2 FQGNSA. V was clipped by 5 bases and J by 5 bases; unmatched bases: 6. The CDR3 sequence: CASSILGLAGTGELFF. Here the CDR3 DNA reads TGTGCCAGCAGCATACTGGGACTAGCGGGTACCGGGGAGCTGTTTTTT.

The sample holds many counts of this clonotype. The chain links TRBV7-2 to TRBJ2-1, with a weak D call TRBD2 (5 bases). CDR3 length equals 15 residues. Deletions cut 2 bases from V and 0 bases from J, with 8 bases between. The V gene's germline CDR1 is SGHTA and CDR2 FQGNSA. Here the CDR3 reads CASSLRRSSYNEQFF. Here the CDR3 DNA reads TGTGCCAGCAGCTTACGGAGGAGCTCCTACAATGAGCAGTTCTTC.

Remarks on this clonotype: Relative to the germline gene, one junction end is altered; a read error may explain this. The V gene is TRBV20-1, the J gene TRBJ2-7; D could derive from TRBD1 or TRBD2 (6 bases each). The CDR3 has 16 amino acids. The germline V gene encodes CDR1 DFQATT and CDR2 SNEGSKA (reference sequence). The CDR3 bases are TGCAGTGCTAGCCTACTCGAGGAGGGGGTGGGTTACGAACAGTACTTC. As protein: CSASLLEEGVGYEQYF.

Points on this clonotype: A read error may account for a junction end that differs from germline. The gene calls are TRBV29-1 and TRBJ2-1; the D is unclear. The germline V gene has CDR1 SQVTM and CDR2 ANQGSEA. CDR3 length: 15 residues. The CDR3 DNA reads TGCAGCCTCATGGGTCAGCGTGAGTCCTACAATGAGCGGTTCTTC. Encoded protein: CSLMGQRESYNERFF.

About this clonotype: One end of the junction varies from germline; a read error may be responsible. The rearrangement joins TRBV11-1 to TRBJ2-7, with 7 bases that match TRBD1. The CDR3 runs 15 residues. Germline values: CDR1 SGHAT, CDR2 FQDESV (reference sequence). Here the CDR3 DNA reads TGTGCTAACAGTTTAGGGGGCACAAAAACCTACGAGCAGTATTTC. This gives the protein CANSLGGTKTYEQYF. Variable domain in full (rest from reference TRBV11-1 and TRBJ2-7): EAEVAQSPRYKITEKSQAVAFWCDPISGHATLYWYRQILGQGPELLVQFQDESVVDDSQLPKDRFSAERLKGVDSTLKIQPAELGDSAMYLCANSLGGTKTYEQYFGPGTRLTVT.

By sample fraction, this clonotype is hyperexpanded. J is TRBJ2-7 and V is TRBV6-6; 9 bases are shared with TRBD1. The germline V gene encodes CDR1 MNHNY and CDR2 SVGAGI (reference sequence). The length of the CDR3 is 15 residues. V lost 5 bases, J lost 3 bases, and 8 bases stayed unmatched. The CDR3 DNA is TGTGCCAGCAGTCGCCAGACAGGGGGAGACTACGAGCAGTACTTC. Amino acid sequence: CASSRQTGGDYEQYF.

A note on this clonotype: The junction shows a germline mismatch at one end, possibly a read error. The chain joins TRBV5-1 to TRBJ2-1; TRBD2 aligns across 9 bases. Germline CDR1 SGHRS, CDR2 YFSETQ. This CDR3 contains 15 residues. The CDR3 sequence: CASSLKTSGYNKQFF. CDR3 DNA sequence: TGCGCCAGCAGCTTGAAGACTAGCGGTTACAATAAGCAGTTCTTC.

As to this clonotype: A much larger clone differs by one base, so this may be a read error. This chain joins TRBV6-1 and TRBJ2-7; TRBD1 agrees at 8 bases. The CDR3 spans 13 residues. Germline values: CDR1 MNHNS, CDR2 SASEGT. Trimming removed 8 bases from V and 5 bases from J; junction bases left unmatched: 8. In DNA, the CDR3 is TGTGCCAGCTGGGACAGGCGGCAAAACGAGCAGTACTTC. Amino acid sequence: CASWDRRQNEQYF.